A single sample gave rise to the 10 T cell receptor beta chains below, sequenced in a study of metastatic and nonmetastatic thyroid tumors. Through MiXCR, TCRdb re-clonotyped the PCR reads. The sample has around 50,000 clones; 25% to 35% are singletons. Before thyroid surgery, none of the patients had received any treatment. Sequenced input: blood. The receptors come from a female donor with papillary thyroid cancer or a benign thyroid nodule (not recorded which). Some clones in this sample may be carry-over from other donors' samples.

This sequence joins TRBV28 and TRBJ1-6; perhaps TRBD1 as D (6 bases). Trimming removed 1 base at V and 4 bases at J, with 14 bases between. The CDR3 totals 17 residues. Germline lookup yields CDR1 MDHEN and CDR2 SYDVKM. DNA for the CDR3: TGTGCCAGCAGTTTATTATCCGGGGGCCAATATAATTCACCCCTCCACTTT. It yields the protein CASSLLSGGQYNSPLHF. Full variable domain (rest looked up from reference TRBV28 and TRBJ1-6): DVKVTQSSRYLVKRTGEKVFLECVQDMDHENMFWYRQDPGLGLRLIYFSYDVKMKEKGDIPEGYSVSREKKERFSLILESASTNQTSMYLCASSLLSGGQYNSPLHFGNGTRLTVT.

This clone was observed a handful of times. This rearrangement joins TRBV19 to TRBJ2-7, with D perhaps being TRBD1 or TRBD2 (5 bases each). V was cut by 6 bases and J by 6 bases, with 12 bases left in between. Germline V gives CDR1 LNHDA, CDR2 SQIVND (reference sequence). This CDR3 contains 12 residues. CDR3 region: CASRGDLPEQYF. In DNA, the CDR3 is TGTGCCAGTAGGGGGGACCTCCCCGAGCAGTACTTC.

The J gene is TRBJ2-7, the V gene TRBV5-1; no clear D. Germline V gene lookup returns CDR1 SGHRS and CDR2 YFSETQ. The length of the CDR3 is 14 residues. V was shortened by 0 bases and J by 2 bases, with 9 bases between the two germline ends. CDR3 sequence: CASSLALEPYEQYF. The CDR3 nucleotides read TGCGCCAGCAGCTTGGCACTGGAACCCTACGAGCAGTACTTC.

The rearrangement joins TRBV11-3 to TRBJ2-7; D call uncertain. The germline V and J ends were trimmed by 7 bases and 0 bases, with 10 bases remaining between them. CDR3 length: 13 amino acids. CDR1 is SGHNT, CDR2 YENEEA, per germline. The CDR3 DNA reads TGTGCCAGCATCTTCAGTCCCTCCTACGAGCAGTACTTC. Residues: CASIFSPSYEQYF.

The chain recombines TRBV6-1 with TRBJ1-2, with D uncertain. V lost 3 bases and J lost 8, with 16 bases in between. This CDR3 is built from 14 residues. Germline CDR1 is MNHNS and CDR2 is SASEGT. CDR3 sequence: CASSEGIGPEGYTF. The CDR3 region has the DNA TGTGCCAGCAGTGAGGGGATAGGACCCGAAGGCTACACCTTC.

The chain uses TRBV7-9 and TRBJ2-5, with 7 bases identical to TRBD2. The J call may be in error: the DNA end matches TRBJ2-1 better. The CDR3 consists of 15 residues. Germline CDR1 reads SEHNR; CDR2 reads FQNEAQ (reference sequence). CDR3 sequence: CASSFREAFYNEQFF. The DNA of the CDR3 is TGTGCCAGCAGCTTTCGGGAGGCGTTCTACAATGAGCAGTTCTTC.

The chain recombines TRBV20-1 with TRBJ2-7; D ambiguous. V was shortened by 0 bases and J by 2 bases, with 5 bases between the two germline ends. The length of the CDR3 is 12 residues. Germline CDR1 and CDR2: DFQATT and SNEGSKA (reference sequence). CDR3 protein: CSARDSPYEQYF. Written as DNA, the CDR3 is TGCAGTGCTAGAGACAGCCCCTACGAGCAGTACTTC.

This clone was seen more than once but under ten times. V gene TRBV7-2 combines with J gene TRBJ1-1, with no clear D. Trimming pared 1 base from V and 5 bases from J, leaving 5 bases between. The CDR3 has 12 residues. CDR1 is SGHTA and CDR2 is FQGNSA in the germline V gene. CDR3 loop: CASSLGRTEAFF. CDR3 DNA sequence: TGTGCCAGCAGCTTAGGACGAACTGAAGCTTTCTTT.

The V gene is TRBV19, the J gene TRBJ2-2, with 11 bases fitting TRBD2. The CDR3 spans 16 residues. Trimming took 7 bases from V and 5 from J; bases not matched to a gene: 9. The germline V gene has CDR1 LNHDA and CDR2 SQIVND (reference sequence). In DNA form, the CDR3 reads TGTGCCAGTATTACTAGCGGGAGTGCTCGGACCGGGGAGCTGTTTTTT. Protein sequence: CASITSGSARTGELFF.

This clone was detected once. The rearrangement joins TRBV5-1 to TRBJ2-7; D not resolved. This CDR3 has 12 residues. The V end lost 3 bases, the J end lost 5 bases, and 9 bases lay between the germline ends. CDR1 and CDR2 from the germline V gene are SGHRS and YFSETQ. This chain's CDR3 is CASSWDRDEQYF. CDR3 sequence (DNA): TGCGCCAGCAGCTGGGATCGGGACGAGCAGTACTTC.